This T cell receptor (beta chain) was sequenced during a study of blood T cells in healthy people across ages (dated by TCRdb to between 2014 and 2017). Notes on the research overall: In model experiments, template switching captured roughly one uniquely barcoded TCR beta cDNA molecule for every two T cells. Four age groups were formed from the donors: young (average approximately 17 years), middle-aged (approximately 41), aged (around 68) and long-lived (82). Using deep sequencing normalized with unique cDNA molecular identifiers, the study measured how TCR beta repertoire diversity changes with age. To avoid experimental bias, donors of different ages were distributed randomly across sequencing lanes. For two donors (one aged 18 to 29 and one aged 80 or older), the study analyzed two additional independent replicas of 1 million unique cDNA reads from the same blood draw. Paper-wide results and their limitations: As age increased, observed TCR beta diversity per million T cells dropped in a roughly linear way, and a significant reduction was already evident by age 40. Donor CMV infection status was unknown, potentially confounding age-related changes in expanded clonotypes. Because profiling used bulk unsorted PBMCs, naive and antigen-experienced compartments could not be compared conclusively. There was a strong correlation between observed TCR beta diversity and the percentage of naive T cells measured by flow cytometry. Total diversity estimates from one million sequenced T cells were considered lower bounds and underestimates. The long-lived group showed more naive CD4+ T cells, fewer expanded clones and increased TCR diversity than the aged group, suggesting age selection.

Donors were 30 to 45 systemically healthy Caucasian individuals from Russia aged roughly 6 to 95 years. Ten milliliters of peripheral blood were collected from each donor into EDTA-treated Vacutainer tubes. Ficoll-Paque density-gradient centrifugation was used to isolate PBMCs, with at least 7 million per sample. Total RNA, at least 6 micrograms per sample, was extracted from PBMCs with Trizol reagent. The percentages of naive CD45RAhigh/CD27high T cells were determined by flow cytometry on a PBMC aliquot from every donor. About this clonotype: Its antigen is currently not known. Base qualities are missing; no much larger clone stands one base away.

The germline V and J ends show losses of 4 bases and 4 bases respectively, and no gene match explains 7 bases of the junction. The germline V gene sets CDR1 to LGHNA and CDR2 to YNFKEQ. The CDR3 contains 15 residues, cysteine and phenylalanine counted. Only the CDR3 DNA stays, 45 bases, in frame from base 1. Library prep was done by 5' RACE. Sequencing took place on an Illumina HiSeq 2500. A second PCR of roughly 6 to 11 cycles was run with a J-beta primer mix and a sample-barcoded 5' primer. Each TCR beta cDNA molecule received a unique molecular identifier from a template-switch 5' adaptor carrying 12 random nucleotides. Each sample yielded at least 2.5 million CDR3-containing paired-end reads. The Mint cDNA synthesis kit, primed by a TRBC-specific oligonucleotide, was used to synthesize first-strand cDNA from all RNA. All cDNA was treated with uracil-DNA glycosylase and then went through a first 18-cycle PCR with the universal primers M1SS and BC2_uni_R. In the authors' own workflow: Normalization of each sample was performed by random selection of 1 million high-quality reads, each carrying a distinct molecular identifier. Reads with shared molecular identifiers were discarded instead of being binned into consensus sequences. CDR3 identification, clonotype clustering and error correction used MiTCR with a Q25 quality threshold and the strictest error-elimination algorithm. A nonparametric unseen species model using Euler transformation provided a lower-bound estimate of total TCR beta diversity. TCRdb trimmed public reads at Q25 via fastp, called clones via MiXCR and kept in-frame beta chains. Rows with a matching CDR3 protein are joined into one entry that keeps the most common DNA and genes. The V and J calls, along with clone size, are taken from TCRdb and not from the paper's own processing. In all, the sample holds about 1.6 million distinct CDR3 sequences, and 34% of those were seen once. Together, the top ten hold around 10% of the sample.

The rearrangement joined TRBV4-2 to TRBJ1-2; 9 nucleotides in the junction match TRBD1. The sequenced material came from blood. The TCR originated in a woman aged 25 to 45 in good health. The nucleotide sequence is TGTGCCAGCAGCCCACTAACAGGGGGCGTCTATGGCTACACCTTC. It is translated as CASSPLTGGVYGYTF.